This record concerns one T cell receptor (beta chain) sequence. From germline, CDR1 is GTSNPN and CDR2 SVGIG (reference sequence). There are 14 residues in the CDR3. The V and J ends lost 3 bases and 1 base respectively, with 13 bases between them. This sample was included in a study of technical replicates of blood from several donors. Libraries were prepared by immunoSEQ multiplex PCR; TCRdb keeps only in-frame clonotypes and omits some of them. Counted here are more than 75,000 clones, roughly 95% occurring once; the ten biggest clones make up around 0.38%. This TCR came from a human donor in good health. The material sequenced was T cells isolated from PBMCs. This chain links TRBV30 with TRBJ2-7; perhaps TRBD2 as D (6 bases). The CDR3 sequence: CAWRGTQNSYEQYF. The CDR3 DNA reads as TGTGCCTGGAGGGGGACTCAGAATTCCTACGAGCAGTACTTC.